These 31 T cell receptor beta chains were all obtained from the same sample, sequenced in a study of blood T cell repertoires in COVID-19. This table comes from immunoSEQ multiplex PCR, and its TCRdb copy is limited to in-frame clones, with some not included. The table includes approximately 200,000 clones, less than 85% detected once. The sequenced sample consisted of PBMCs or T cells enriched from blood (not recorded which). The receptor source for this set is a man in his forties who had recovered from COVID-19.

This clone was seen a few times. The V gene is TRBV5-4, the J gene TRBJ1-1, with D possibly matching TRBD1 (5 bases). Per germline, CDR1 SGHNT and CDR2 YYREEE (reference sequence). V was clipped by 4 bases and J by 0 bases, with 13 bases between them. This CDR3 has 15 amino acids. DNA for the CDR3: TGTGCCAGCAGCACCGCGGGGGGGATGAACACTGAAGCTTTCTTT. Its translation: CASSTAGGMNTEAFF.

This rearrangement joins TRBV7-2 to TRBJ2-7; 10 bases agree with TRBD2. This CDR3 has 14 residues. V was pared by 4 bases and J by 5 bases, with 5 bases of the junction left unmatched. Germline V gene data show CDR1 as SGHTA and CDR2 as FQGNSA. For the CDR3, the DNA is TGTGCCAGCAGCTCCCTAGCGGGAGCTAACGAGCAGTACTTC. This gives the protein CASSSLAGANEQYF.

This clone was detected only a few times. The chain links TRBV11-2 to TRBJ2-1; D is uncertain. This CDR3 contains 12 residues. The V and J ends lost 2 bases and 10 bases respectively, with 9 bases between them. CDR1 and CDR2 from the germline V gene are SGHAT and FQNNGV. The CDR3 spells CASSLRLAEQFF. Written as DNA, the CDR3 is TGTGCCAGCAGCTTAAGACTGGCCGAGCAGTTCTTC.

The V gene is TRBV2, the J gene TRBJ1-1; TRBD1 aligns across 9 bases. In germline, CDR1 is SNHLY, CDR2 FYNNEI. CDR3 length: 14 amino acids. The ends lost 5 bases at V and 4 bases at J; junction bases unmatched: 5. In DNA form, the CDR3 reads TGTGCCAGCAGTCAGGACAGGGGAGGCACTGAAGCTTTCTTT. Encoded protein: CASSQDRGGTEAFF.

The CDR3 nucleotides read TGTGCCAGCAGCTTAGCGGGAGGGACAGATACGCAGTATTTT. Translation gives CASSLAGGTDTQYF. This chain uses TRBV7-9 with TRBJ2-3; 7 positions agree with TRBD2. This CDR3 is built from 14 residues. The V gene end was trimmed by 0 bases and the J gene end by 3 bases; junction bases not matched to a gene: 0. Germline V lookup: CDR1 SEHNR, CDR2 FQNEAQ (reference sequence).

The chain carries TRBV23-1 and TRBJ1-1; TRBD1 might be the D (5 bases). TRBV23-1 is an ORF; its function is uncertain. The CDR3 has 15 amino acids. The V and J ends lost 6 bases and 0 bases respectively, with 14 bases between them. In DNA form, the CDR3 reads TGCGCCAGCAGCCGAACCCCGACAGTGAACACTGAAGCTTTCTTT. Protein: CASSRTPTVNTEAFF.

The chain employs TRBV24-1 and TRBJ2-1; D gene unclear. The CDR3 length is 16 residues. Germline CDR1 KGHDR, CDR2 SFDVKD. Trimming removed 4 bases at V and 0 bases at J, with 12 bases between. CDR3 residues: CATSEPTYSSYNEQFF. The CDR3, as DNA: TGTGCCACCAGTGAACCGACTTATAGCTCCTACAATGAGCAGTTCTTC.

This sequence joins TRBV19 and TRBJ2-2, with D possibly TRBD2 on 6 matching bases. Trimming pared 9 bases from V and 3 bases from J, leaving 14 bases between. In germline, CDR1 is LNHDA, CDR2 SQIVND (reference sequence). The CDR3 sequence is 14 residues long. The CDR3 region is CASGWGLDTGELFF. As DNA, the CDR3 is TGTGCCAGCGGGTGGGGACTGGACACCGGGGAGCTGTTTTTT.

The chain joins TRBV30 to TRBJ2-3; the match to TRBD2 covers 8 bases. V shed 0 bases, J shed 4 bases, and the junction held 9 bases outside the gene matches. Per the germline V gene, CDR1 is GTSNPN and CDR2 is SVGIG (reference sequence). This CDR3 spans 16 amino acids. CDR3 protein: CAWSVSIAGLADTQYF. CDR3 nucleotide sequence: TGTGCCTGGAGTGTATCTATAGCGGGATTGGCAGATACGCAGTATTTT.

A single count supports this clone. The chain joins TRBV2 to TRBJ1-5, with TRBD1 as a possible D gene (5 bases). The V gene's germline CDR1 is SNHLY and CDR2 FYNNEI. This CDR3 region has 14 residues. V dropped 6 bases and J dropped 3 bases, with 12 bases sitting between them. CDR3 loop: CASSLTDYNQPQHF. In DNA form, the CDR3 reads TGTGCCAGCAGCCTGACAGATTACAATCAGCCCCAGCATTTT.

The J gene is TRBJ2-3, the V gene TRBV28; 8 nucleotides line up with TRBD2. This CDR3 comprises 15 residues. Germline V gene lookup returns CDR1 MDHEN and CDR2 SYDVKM. The junction had 4 bases not matched to a gene; V was cut back by 4 bases and J by 1 base. The DNA for the CDR3 is TGTGCCAGCAGTTCCCAGCGGGAGCGCACAGATACGCAGTATTTT. Residues: CASSSQRERTDTQYF.

This rearrangement joins TRBV11-3 to TRBJ1-1; TRBD1 might be the D (6 bases). Deletions cut 2 bases from V and 8 bases from J, with 12 bases between. Germline V gene sequence: CDR1 SGHNT, CDR2 YENEEA. This CDR3 region has 13 residues. The CDR3 is CASSLNPGTEAFF. The CDR3 DNA reads TGTGCCAGCAGCTTAAACCCCGGGACAGAAGCTTTCTTT.

The J gene is TRBJ2-1, the V gene TRBV19, with unresolved D. The CDR3 has 11 residues. Per the germline V gene, CDR1 is LNHDA and CDR2 is SQIVND (reference sequence). V shed 2 bases and J shed 7 bases, with 3 bases lying between them. The CDR3 DNA reads TGTGCCAGTAGTATATATAATGAGCAGTTCTTC. Protein product: CASSIYNEQFF. Full variable domain (missing parts from reference TRBV19 and TRBJ2-1): DGGITQSPKYLFRKEGQNVTLSCEQNLNHDAMYWYRQDPGQGLRLIYYSQIVNDFQKGDIAEGYSVSREKKESFPLTVTSAQKNPTAFYLCASSIYNEQFFGPGTRLTVL.

The genes are TRBV7-6 and TRBJ2-3, with 10 bases matching TRBD2. From germline, CDR1 is SGHVS and CDR2 FNYEAQ. After removal of 1 base from V and 2 bases from J, the junction contained 9 bases not matched to a gene. This CDR3 comprises 18 residues. This CDR3 reads CASSLETLAGLVTDTQYF. For the CDR3, the DNA is TGTGCCAGCAGCTTAGAGACACTAGCGGGACTTGTCACAGATACGCAGTATTTT.

The rearrangement uses TRBV2 and TRBJ1-1; 7 bases agree with TRBD1. V gave up 2 bases and J gave up 4 bases; unmatched junction bases: 10. Germline V lookup: CDR1 SNHLY, CDR2 FYNNEI. The CDR3 spans 16 residues. CDR3: CASSERGRPGGTEAFF. CDR3 sequence (DNA): TGTGCCAGCAGTGAAAGGGGGCGCCCCGGGGGCACTGAAGCTTTCTTT.

This rearrangement joins TRBV12-5 to TRBJ2-5, with a possible D match to TRBD1 (6 bases). This CDR3 contains 15 residues. Trimming left V 0 bases short and J 5 bases short, with 13 bases between. CDR1 is LGHNT and CDR2 is FRNRAP in the germline V gene. The CDR3 region has the DNA TGTGCTAGTGGTTTGGTACCCAACAGGGTGGAGACCCAGTACTTC. This encodes CASGLVPNRVETQYF.

The rearrangement joins TRBV6-5 to TRBJ1-5; TRBD1 is a possible D gene (6 bases). CDR3 length equals 13 residues. The V end was cut by 6 bases, the J end by 7 bases, with 13 bases between. Germline-derived CDR1 and CDR2 are MNHEY and SVGAGI. This CDR3 reads CASRSDSYQPQHF. Here the CDR3 DNA reads TGTGCCAGCAGGTCGGACAGTTACCAGCCCCAGCATTTT.

The chain has TRBV6-5 and TRBJ1-6; D perhaps matches TRBD1 (5 bases). Per the germline V gene, CDR1 is MNHEY and CDR2 is SVGAGI. CDR3 length: 12 amino acids. Between the trimmed V and J ends, which lost 8 bases and 7 bases, there was a span of 9 bases. The CDR3 DNA sequence: TGTGCCAGCCGGAGACAGAATTCACCCCTCCACTTT. Translation: CASRRQNSPLHF.

V and J are TRBV19 and TRBJ2-5; 12 bases line up with TRBD2. The germline V gene encodes CDR1 LNHDA and CDR2 SQIVND (reference sequence). The CDR3 covers 15 residues. V shed 7 bases and J 4 bases; nucleotides not matched to a gene: 7. The CDR3, as DNA: TGTGCCAGTAACCCGACTAGCGGGAGAGGAGAGACCCAGTACTTC. Translation gives CASNPTSGRGETQYF.

This chain joins TRBV27 and TRBJ1-1; 8 nucleotides line up with TRBD1. This CDR3 has 13 residues. Germline V gene data show CDR1 as MNHEY and CDR2 as SMNVEV (reference sequence). The trim removed 4 bases at V and 3 bases at J, leaving 1 base unmatched. The CDR3 spells CASSWGQDTEAFF. The CDR3 nucleotides read TGTGCCAGCAGTTGGGGACAGGACACTGAAGCTTTCTTT.

V is TRBV6-5 and J is TRBJ2-7, with 9 bases fitting TRBD2. With 2 bases clipped from V and 5 bases from J, the junction kept 7 bases outside the gene matches. Germline V CDR1 and CDR2: MNHEY, SVGAGI. CDR3 size: 15 residues. The CDR3 loop is CASSYRAGGPHEQYF. The CDR3 nucleotides are TGTGCCAGCAGTTACAGGGCGGGAGGGCCCCACGAGCAGTACTTC.

The V and J genes are TRBV6-5 and TRBJ2-5; 7 nucleotides match TRBD1. J was trimmed by 1 base and V by 2 bases; bases with no gene match: 1. The CDR3 has 14 amino acids. In germline, CDR1 is MNHEY, CDR2 SVGAGI. This CDR3 reads CASSYAGGQETQYF. The CDR3 region has the DNA TGTGCCAGCAGTTACGCAGGGGGCCAAGAGACCCAGTACTTC.

The chain combines TRBV6-5 with TRBJ1-3; no clear D gene. This CDR3 region has 14 residues. Germline lookup yields CDR1 MNHEY and CDR2 SVGAGI. The ends were cut back, 0 bases at V and 1 base at J, with 4 bases in the middle. Here the CDR3 DNA reads TGTGCCAGCAGTTACTCGGAGTCTGGAAACACCATATATTTT. Translating gives CASSYSESGNTIYF.

J is TRBJ1-1 and V is TRBV6-5; 9 bases are a match to TRBD1. Germline CDR1 reads MNHEY; CDR2 reads SVGAGI. This CDR3 comprises 13 residues. V dropped 8 bases and J dropped 2; count of bases not matched to a gene: 3. The CDR3 DNA is TGTGCCAGCCCGGGACAGGGTAACACTGAAGCTTTCTTT. Its protein product is CASPGQGNTEAFF.

This clone was counted a few times. The CDR3 loop is CASSGQGERQPQHF. CDR3 sequence (DNA): TGTGCCAGCTCTGGACAGGGAGAGCGTCAGCCCCAGCATTTT. This chain links TRBV18 with TRBJ1-5, with TRBD1 matching 8 bases. CDR1 and CDR2 from the germline V gene are KGHSH and LQKENI. After removal of 6 bases from V and 6 bases from J, the junction contained 7 bases not matched to a gene. The CDR3 is 14 amino acids.

This chain uses TRBV12-3 or TRBV12-4 with TRBJ1-5; D not resolved. The CDR3 spans 13 residues. Trimming left V 8 bases short and J 6 bases short, with 14 bases between. CDR3 in amino acids: CASSWEFVQPQHF. The CDR3 bases are TGTGCCAGCTCCTGGGAGTTCGTTCAGCCCCAGCATTTT.

The chain uses TRBV5-1 and TRBJ2-3; D may be TRBD1 (6 bases). This CDR3 region has 15 residues. Trimming shortened V by 0 bases and J by 0 bases, and 8 bases separated the two germline ends. CDR1 and CDR2 from the germline V gene are SGHRS and YFSETQ. CDR3 residues: CASSLGGRSTDTQYF. The CDR3 DNA sequence: TGCGCCAGCAGCTTGGGGGGGCGAAGCACAGATACGCAGTATTTT.

V usage is TRBV3-1 (or the pseudogene TRBV3-2) and J usage is TRBJ1-4; no clear D gene. V lost 5 bases, J lost 7 bases, and 17 bases lay in between. Germline loops: CDR1 LGHDT, CDR2 YNNKEL (reference sequence). The CDR3 has 15 amino acids. The CDR3 coding sequence is TGTGCCAGCAGCTCCGGAGGCTTGTCGGTTGAAAAACTGTTTTTT. It translates to CASSSGGLSVEKLFF.

The rearrangement joins TRBV19 to TRBJ1-1, with D unclear. CDR3 length: 13 amino acids. Trimming took off 2 bases at V and 4 bases at J, with 8 bases between the two ends. The germline CDR1 and CDR2 sequences are LNHDA and SQIVND (reference sequence). CDR3 DNA sequence: TGTGCCAGTAGTATAAAGCCCCTCACTGAAGCTTTCTTT. Its protein product is CASSIKPLTEAFF.

J is TRBJ2-7 and V is TRBV4-1, with 15 bases identical to TRBD2. V shed 4 bases, J shed 4 bases, and the junction held 11 bases outside the gene matches. Germline V gives CDR1 MGHRA, CDR2 YSYEKL. This CDR3 has 18 residues. CDR3 nucleotide sequence: TGCGCCAGCAGCCGGAGGACTAGCGGGAGGGTTGAGGCTTACGAGCAGTACTTC. This encodes CASSRRTSGRVEAYEQYF.

The chain joins TRBV7-3 to TRBJ2-5; D is possibly TRBD1 (6 bases). Per germline, CDR1 SGHTA and CDR2 FQGTGA. The CDR3 consists of 14 residues. Trimming removed 2 bases at V and 3 bases at J, with 10 bases between. The CDR3 DNA is TGTGCCAGCAGCTTAGGGACACTCGAAGAGACCCAGTACTTC. This sequence encodes CASSLGTLEETQYF. The variable domain in full, completed from reference TRBV7-3 and TRBJ2-5, reads GAGVSQTPSNKVTEKGKYVELRCDPISGHTALYWYRQSLGQGPEFLIYFQGTGAADDSGLPNDRFFAVRPEGSVSTLKIQRTERGDSAVYLCASSLGTLEETQYFGPGTRLLVL.